Following are 24 T cell receptor beta chains from one sample sequenced in a study of cytomegalovirus exposure and HLA in healthy donors. In the PCR, 60 Vbeta and 13 Jbeta primers were used. The repertoire was sequenced with immunoSEQ multiplex PCR; TCRdb's copy has only in-frame clones and lacks some. The sample contains 90,000 to 110,000 clones, roughly 71% of which appear only once. The sequenced sample consisted of PBMCs. These receptors all come from a woman between 65 and 79 years old in good health and CMV-seropositive.

The gene calls are TRBV20-1 and TRBJ2-1; TRBD1 might be the D (6 bases). Germline V lookup: CDR1 DFQATT, CDR2 SNEGSKA (reference sequence). Trimming took off 6 bases at V and 6 bases at J, with 9 bases between the two ends. CDR3 length: 11 residues. CDR3 DNA sequence: TGCAGTGCCAGGGGCCCCAATGAGCAGTTCTTC. It yields the protein CSARGPNEQFF.

The chain links TRBV2 to TRBJ1-5; 11 bases align to TRBD1. The CDR3 has 13 residues. Per germline, CDR1 SNHLY and CDR2 FYNNEI. The junction had 2 bases not matched to a gene; V was cut back by 6 bases and J by 7 bases. The DNA of the CDR3 is TGTGCCAGCAGGGACAGGGGGCTCCAGCCCCAGCATTTT. Amino acids: CASRDRGLQPQHF.

V is TRBV5-1 and J is TRBJ2-2; D unresolved. CDR1 SGHRS and CDR2 YFSETQ come from the germline V gene. The CDR3 loop spans 14 amino acids. V lost 0 bases to trimming and J lost 5 bases, with 8 bases between them. The CDR3 region is CASSLGGETGELFF. The CDR3 DNA reads as TGCGCCAGCAGCTTGGGCGGAGAAACCGGGGAGCTGTTTTTT.

The CDR3 spells CASSIVGTSGVDEQFF. DNA for the CDR3: TGTGCCAGTAGTATAGTTGGGACTAGCGGGGTTGATGAGCAGTTCTTC. This chain connects TRBV19 to TRBJ2-1; TRBD2 matches at 13 bases. The CDR3 contains 16 residues. The junction had 5 bases not matched to a gene; V was cut back by 1 base and J by 8 bases. Per germline, CDR1 LNHDA and CDR2 SQIVND (reference sequence).

The chain employs TRBV15 and TRBJ2-7, with 7 bases that match TRBD2. CDR1 LNHNV and CDR2 YYDKDF come from the germline V gene (reference sequence). The CDR3 has 16 amino acids. After removal of 0 bases from V and 2 bases from J, the junction contained 7 bases not matched to a gene. CDR3 nucleotide sequence: TGTGCCACCAGCAGAGATATGGCTAGCGGAACCTACGAGCAGTACTTC. Protein product: CATSRDMASGTYEQYF. The full variable domain, completed using reference TRBV15 and TRBJ2-7, is DAMVIQNPRYQVTQFGKPVTLSCSQTLNHNVMYWYQQKSSQAPKLLFHYYDKDFNNEADTPDNFQSRRPNTSFCFLDIRSPGLGDTAMYLCATSRDMASGTYEQYFGPGTRLTVT.

This rearrangement joins TRBV2 to TRBJ2-3; a weak D match, TRBD2 (5 bases). The germline V gene encodes CDR1 SNHLY and CDR2 FYNNEI. Trimming stripped 2 bases from V and 6 bases from J, with 18 bases between. The CDR3 covers 16 residues. The CDR3 nucleotides are TGTGCCAGCAGTGAACAACTCCCCAGCGCGGGCGATACGCAGTATTTT. As protein: CASSEQLPSAGDTQYF.

The chain couples TRBV6-4 to TRBJ1-1, with a possible D match to TRBD1 (6 bases). The CDR3 sequence is 14 residues long. V dropped 5 bases and J dropped 5 bases, with 15 bases sitting between them. CDR1 and CDR2 (germline): MRHNA, SNTAGT. This CDR3 is CASSRGGPGTEAFF. In DNA form, the CDR3 reads TGTGCCAGCAGTAGGGGGGGGCCGGGTACTGAAGCTTTCTTT.

This clone was detected once. The V gene is TRBV7-8, the J gene TRBJ2-3; perhaps TRBD2 as D (6 bases). Trimming pared 4 bases from V and 2 bases from J, leaving 16 bases between. Per the germline V gene, CDR1 is SGHVS and CDR2 is FQNEAQ. This CDR3 spans 16 amino acids. The CDR3 region is CASSSKAGWSTDTQYF. CDR3 DNA sequence: TGTGCCAGCAGCTCCAAGGCGGGGTGGTCCACAGATACGCAGTATTTT. The whole variable domain, remainder taken from reference TRBV7-8 and TRBJ2-3, is GAGVSQSPRYKVAKRGQDVALRCDPISGHVSLFWYQQALGQGPEFLTYFQNEAQLDKSGLPSDRFFAERPEGSVSTLKIQRTQQEDSAVYLCASSSKAGWSTDTQYFGPGTRLTVL.

Concerning this clone: A much larger clone lies one base from this, so it may be a read error. The chain joins TRBV30 to TRBJ1-1; perhaps TRBD1 as D (5 bases). CDR3 size: 12 residues. Germline CDR1 is GTSNPN and CDR2 is SVGIG (reference sequence). V lost 0 bases and J lost 3, with 5 bases in between. CDR3 residues: CAWSVQDTEAFF. In DNA, the CDR3 is TGTGCCTGGAGTGTACAGGACACTGAAGCTTTCTTT.

The CDR3 is CASSLDSPSGYYGYTF. The CDR3 DNA is TGTGCCAGCAGCCTCGACAGCCCTTCTGGGTACTATGGCTACACCTTC. The chain uses TRBV5-5 and TRBJ1-2, with D perhaps matching TRBD1 (5 bases). CDR1 is SGHKS, CDR2 YYEKEE, per germline (reference sequence). The germline V and J ends were trimmed by 4 bases and 3 bases, with 19 bases remaining between them. The CDR3 totals 16 residues.

This clone was counted a few times. J is TRBJ2-1 and V is TRBV15, with 10 bases fitting TRBD2. The CDR3 runs to 16 residues. The germline V gene encodes CDR1 LNHNV and CDR2 YYDKDF (reference sequence). J lost 9 bases, V lost 3 bases, and 11 bases had no gene match. CDR3 in DNA: TGTGCCACCAGCAGGGACAAGCGGGGGGGCCCTGGTGAGCAGTTCTTC. Protein product: CATSRDKRGGPGEQFF. Supplemented by reference TRBV15 and TRBJ2-1, the full variable domain reads DAMVIQNPRYQVTQFGKPVTLSCSQTLNHNVMYWYQQKSSQAPKLLFHYYDKDFNNEADTPDNFQSRRPNTSFCFLDIRSPGLGDTAMYLCATSRDKRGGPGEQFFGPGTRLTVL.

The chain couples TRBV5-8 to TRBJ1-6; D call uncertain. The CDR3 runs to 16 residues. CDR1 is SGHTS and CDR2 is YDEGEE in the germline V gene. Trimming took off 0 bases at V and 0 bases at J, with 7 bases between the two ends. The CDR3 region is CASSLDSSSYNSPLHF. DNA for the CDR3: TGTGCCAGCAGCTTGGACAGTAGCTCCTATAATTCACCCCTCCACTTT. Complete variable domain (other parts from reference TRBV5-8 and TRBJ1-6): EAGVTQSPTHLIKTRGQQATLRCSPISGHTSVYWYQQALGLGLQFLLWYDEGEERNRGNFPPRFSGRQFPNYSSELNVNALELEDSALYLCASSLDSSSYNSPLHFGNGTRLTVT.

This sequence joins TRBV30 and TRBJ2-7, with 10 bases lining up with TRBD1. CDR3 size: 16 residues. The J segment lost 3 bases and the V segment lost 0 bases, leaving 8 bases of the junction unmatched. Germline V lookup: CDR1 GTSNPN, CDR2 SVGIG (reference sequence). CDR3: CAWSVPRDRGFYEQYF. The CDR3 DNA follows: TGTGCCTGGAGTGTACCACGGGACAGGGGTTTCTACGAGCAGTACTTC.

The chain recombines TRBV19 with TRBJ1-4, with 7 bases fitting TRBD1. The germline gives CDR1 LNHDA, CDR2 SQIVND (reference sequence). The V segment lost 4 bases and the J segment 8 bases; nucleotides outside the gene matches: 19. The CDR3 extends over 18 amino acids. The CDR3 sequence is CASSRRSGTAAPFEKLFF. The CDR3 nucleotides read TGTGCCAGTAGTAGGCGATCCGGGACAGCCGCCCCCTTCGAAAAACTGTTTTTT.

The chain employs TRBV27 and TRBJ2-3; D not certain. V lost 7 bases and J lost 0, with 11 bases in between. Germline V lookup: CDR1 MNHEY, CDR2 SMNVEV (reference sequence). The CDR3 runs to 14 residues. The CDR3 protein is CASTGGTSTDTQYF. In nucleotides, the CDR3 is TGTGCCAGCACTGGCGGAACTAGCACAGATACGCAGTATTTT.

This clone was seen a few times. V usage is TRBV18 and J usage is TRBJ1-1, with D uncertain. This CDR3 contains 12 residues. In germline, CDR1 is KGHSH, CDR2 LQKENI. Trimming left V 5 bases short and J 5 bases short, with 9 bases between. CDR3 DNA sequence: TGTGCCAGCTCATCATTCGAGACTGAAGCTTTCTTT. This gives the protein CASSSFETEAFF. Full variable domain (outside the CDR3, taken from reference TRBV18 and TRBJ1-1): NAGVMQNPRHLVRRRGQEARLRCSPMKGHSHVYWYRQLPEEGLKFMVYLQKENIIDESGMPKERFSAEFPKEGPSILRIQQVVRGDSAAYFCASSSFETEAFFGQGTRLTVV.

The chain has TRBV30 and TRBJ2-1, with a weak D call TRBD2 (6 bases). The CDR3 runs 11 residues. The germline gives CDR1 GTSNPN, CDR2 SVGIG (reference sequence). V was cut by 5 bases and J by 10 bases, with 12 bases left in between. This CDR3 is CAWGGGFEQFF. The CDR3 DNA follows: TGTGCCTGGGGCGGAGGGTTCGAGCAGTTCTTC.

This chain connects TRBV9 to TRBJ2-2, with 10 nucleotides matching TRBD2. Germline V gene sequence: CDR1 SGDLS, CDR2 YYNGEE. This CDR3 has 15 amino acids. Trimming cost V 2 bases and J 7 bases; bases outside gene matches: 5. The CDR3 coding sequence is TGTGCCAGCAGCGTTACTAGCGGGGATAGCGGGGAGCTGTTTTTT. Its protein product is CASSVTSGDSGELFF.

The V call is TRBV2, the J call TRBJ2-7; TRBD1 aligns across 9 bases. The CDR3 sequence is 14 residues long. J lost 9 bases, V lost 4 bases, and 10 bases had no gene match. Germline loops: CDR1 SNHLY, CDR2 FYNNEI. CDR3 amino acids: CASSVATGGTGQYF. The CDR3 DNA follows: TGTGCCAGCAGTGTGGCGACAGGGGGGACGGGGCAGTACTTC.

The V and J genes are TRBV5-1 and TRBJ1-2; 9 bases match TRBD1. There are 14 residues in the CDR3. Germline CDR1 and CDR2: SGHRS and YFSETQ. J was trimmed by 5 bases and V by 0 bases; bases with no gene match: 2. The CDR3 bases are TGCGCCAGCAGCTTGGACAGGGGGCAATATGGCTACACCTTC. Its protein is CASSLDRGQYGYTF. Filled out from reference TRBV5-1 and TRBJ1-2, the complete variable domain reads KAGVTQTPRYLIKTRGQQVTLSCSPISGHRSVSWYQQTPGQGLQFLFEYFSETQRNKGNFPGRFSGRQFSNSRSEMNVSTLELGDSALYLCASSLDRGQYGYTFGSGTRLTVV.

The V and J genes are TRBV30 and TRBJ2-6; unclear D gene. Germline V gene data show CDR1 as GTSNPN and CDR2 as SVGIG (reference sequence). CDR3 size: 14 residues. V was trimmed by 5 bases and J by 0 bases, leaving 8 bases between them. CDR3 coding DNA: TGTGCCTGGGCCGGTTACTCTGGGGCCAACGTCCTGACTTTC. This sequence encodes CAWAGYSGANVLTF.

This clone was observed a single time. This chain connects TRBV6-1 to TRBJ1-1, with D unresolved. The CDR3 covers 12 residues. Trimming took 11 bases from V and 0 from J, leaving 10 bases between them. The V gene's germline CDR1 is MNHNS and CDR2 SASEGT. For the CDR3, the DNA is TGTGCCTGTCAGCGGTTGAACACTGAAGCTTTCTTT. It specifies CACQRLNTEAFF.

This chain joins TRBV2 and TRBJ1-6; D gene unclear. The V gene's germline CDR1 is SNHLY and CDR2 FYNNEI. Trimming took 6 bases from V and 7 from J, leaving 13 bases between them. The length of the CDR3 is 14 residues. CDR3 residues: CASRVTEANSPLHF. The CDR3 nucleotides are TGTGCCAGCAGGGTAACCGAAGCCAATTCACCCCTCCACTTT.

The CDR3 reads CASSYSGLSTDTQYF. The CDR3 DNA reads as TGTGCCAGCAGTTACTCGGGCCTTTCCACAGATACGCAGTATTTT. J is TRBJ2-3 and V is TRBV6-5; D is unclear. This CDR3 is 15 amino acids long. Germline V gene lookup returns CDR1 MNHEY and CDR2 SVGAGI. Trimming shortened V by 0 bases and J by 2 bases, and 9 bases separated the two germline ends.